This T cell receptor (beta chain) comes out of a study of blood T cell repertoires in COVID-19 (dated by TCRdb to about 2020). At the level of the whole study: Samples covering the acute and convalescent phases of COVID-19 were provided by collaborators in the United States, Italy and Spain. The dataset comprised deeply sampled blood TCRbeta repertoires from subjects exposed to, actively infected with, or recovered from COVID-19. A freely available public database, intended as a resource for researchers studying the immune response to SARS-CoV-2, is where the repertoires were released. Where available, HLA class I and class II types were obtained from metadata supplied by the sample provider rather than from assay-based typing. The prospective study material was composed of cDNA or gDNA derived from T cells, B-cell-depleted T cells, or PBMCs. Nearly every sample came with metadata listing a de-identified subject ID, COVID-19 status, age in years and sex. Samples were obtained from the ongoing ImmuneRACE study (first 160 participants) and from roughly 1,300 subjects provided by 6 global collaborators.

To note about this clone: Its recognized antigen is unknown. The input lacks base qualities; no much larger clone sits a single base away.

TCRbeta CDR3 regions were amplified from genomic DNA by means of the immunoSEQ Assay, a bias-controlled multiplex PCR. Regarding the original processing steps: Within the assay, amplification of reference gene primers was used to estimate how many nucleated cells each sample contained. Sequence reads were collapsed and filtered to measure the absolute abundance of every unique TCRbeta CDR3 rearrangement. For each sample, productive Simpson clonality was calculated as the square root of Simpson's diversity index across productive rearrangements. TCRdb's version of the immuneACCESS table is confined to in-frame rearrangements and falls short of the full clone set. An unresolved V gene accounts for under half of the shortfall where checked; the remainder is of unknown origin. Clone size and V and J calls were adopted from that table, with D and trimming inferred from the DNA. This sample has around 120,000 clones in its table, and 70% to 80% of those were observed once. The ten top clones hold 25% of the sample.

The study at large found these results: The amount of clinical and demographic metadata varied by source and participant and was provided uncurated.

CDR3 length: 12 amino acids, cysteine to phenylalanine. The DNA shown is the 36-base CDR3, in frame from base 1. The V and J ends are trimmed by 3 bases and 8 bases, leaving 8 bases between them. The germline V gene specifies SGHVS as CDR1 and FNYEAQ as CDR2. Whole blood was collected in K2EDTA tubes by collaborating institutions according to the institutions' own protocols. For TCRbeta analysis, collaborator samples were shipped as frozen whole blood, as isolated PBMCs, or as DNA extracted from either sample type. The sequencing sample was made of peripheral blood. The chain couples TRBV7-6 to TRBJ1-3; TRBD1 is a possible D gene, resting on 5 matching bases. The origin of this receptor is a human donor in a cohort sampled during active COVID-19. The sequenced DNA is TGTGCCAGCAGCTTTTTAGGGGACACCATATATTTT. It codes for CASSFLGDTIYF.